These 13 T cell receptor beta chains share one sample of origin, sequenced in a study of OX40 agonist ivuxolimab in advanced cancers. TCRdb's table, derived via immunoSEQ multiplex PCR, lists solely in-frame clones and lacks some. This sample has 100,000 to 120,000 clones, with roughly 90% found just once. This sample comprised CD4+ or CD8+ T cells sorted from blood, obtained in a trial of the OX40 agonist ivuxolimab. The receptors derive from an adult with an advanced solid tumor such as melanoma, head and neck, liver or kidney cancer.

The chain uses TRBV19 and TRBJ1-2; D possibly corresponds to TRBD1 (6 bases). Germline assignment: CDR1 LNHDA and CDR2 SQIVND (reference sequence). The CDR3 is made up of 14 amino acids. The ends were cut back, 10 bases at V and 5 bases at J, with 20 bases in the middle. CDR3 sequence reads: CATRLNTGSYGYTF. CDR3 in DNA: TGTGCCACCCGACTAAACACAGGGAGTTATGGCTACACCTTC. Filled out from reference TRBV19 and TRBJ1-2, the complete variable domain reads DGGITQSPKYLFRKEGQNVTLSCEQNLNHDAMYWYRQDPGQGLRLIYYSQIVNDFQKGDIAEGYSVSREKKESFPLTVTSAQKNPTAFYLCATRLNTGSYGYTFGSGTRLTVV.

This chain links TRBV19 with TRBJ2-2; D is undetermined. Germline V gene data show CDR1 as LNHDA and CDR2 as SQIVND (reference sequence). V lost 7 bases to trimming and J lost 7 bases, with 13 bases between them. CDR3 length equals 13 residues. The CDR3 sequence: CASMVGWSGELFF. CDR3 bases: TGTGCCAGTATGGTGGGTTGGAGCGGGGAGCTGTTTTTT.

The chain links TRBV2 to TRBJ2-1; D ambiguous. The CDR3 is 14 residues long. Germline assignment: CDR1 SNHLY and CDR2 FYNNEI. Trimming took 7 bases from V and 0 from J, leaving 10 bases between them. This chain's CDR3 is CASKESSSYNEQFF. The CDR3, as DNA: TGTGCCAGCAAGGAGAGCAGCTCCTACAATGAGCAGTTCTTC.

The rearrangement links TRBV7-8 to TRBJ1-1; D is unresolved. This CDR3 has 12 residues. V was shortened by 1 base and J by 5 bases, with 5 bases between the two germline ends. Germline CDR1 and CDR2: SGHVS and FQNEAQ. The CDR3 loop reads CASSLDWTEAFF. The CDR3, as DNA: TGTGCCAGCAGCTTAGACTGGACTGAAGCTTTCTTT.

The genes are TRBV5-1 and TRBJ2-3; no clear D gene. This CDR3 spans 14 amino acids. Trimming stripped 0 bases from V and 1 base from J, with 6 bases between. Germline CDR1 is SGHRS and CDR2 is YFSETQ. CDR3 loop: CASSLGAGTDTQYF. CDR3 bases: TGCGCCAGCAGCTTGGGAGCTGGCACAGATACGCAGTATTTT.

The table lists this clone with a count of one. This chain uses TRBV6-1 with TRBJ2-2, with 7 bases lining up with TRBD1. The ends lost 2 bases at V and 1 base at J; junction bases unmatched: 1. The CDR3 spans 15 residues. Germline V gene lookup returns CDR1 MNHNS and CDR2 SASEGT. The CDR3, as DNA: TGTGCCAGCAGTGAAAGGGACAGGAACACCGGGGAGCTGTTTTTT. Translated, it gives CASSERDRNTGELFF.

The gene calls are TRBV4-2 and TRBJ2-2; maybe TRBD2 (6 bases). Germline lookup yields CDR1 LGHNA and CDR2 YNFKEQ. The CDR3 length is 16 residues. V gave up 2 bases and J gave up 5 bases, with 15 bases separating them. CDR3 in amino acids: CASSQSSGGRTGELFF. The CDR3 DNA reads TGTGCCAGCAGCCAATCGTCCGGGGGAAGGACCGGGGAGCTGTTTTTT.

The genes are TRBV5-4 and TRBJ2-2, with 8 bases that match TRBD1. Trimming took 4 bases from V and 0 from J; bases not matched to a gene: 5. Germline CDR1 is SGHNT and CDR2 is YYREEE (reference sequence). The CDR3 length is 16 residues. Written as DNA, the CDR3 is TGTGCCAGCAGCGGAGACAGGGGCTCGAACACCGGGGAGCTGTTTTTT. Translation: CASSGDRGSNTGELFF.

This clone was counted a single time. This chain links TRBV29-1 with TRBJ2-1, with D possibly matching TRBD2 (6 bases). V was shortened by 5 bases and J by 6 bases, with 14 bases between the two germline ends. Looked up from germline, CDR1 is SQVTM and CDR2 is ANQGSEA. This CDR3 comprises 13 residues. The CDR3 nucleotides are TGCAGCGTTCAAGGGTACGGGGGCAATGAGCAGTTCTTC. It is translated as CSVQGYGGNEQFF.

The genes are TRBV5-1 and TRBJ2-4, with 8 nucleotides matching TRBD2. The germline CDR1 and CDR2 sequences are SGHRS and YFSETQ. J was trimmed by 8 bases and V by 4 bases; bases with no gene match: 8. The CDR3 loop spans 14 amino acids. CDR3 bases: TGCGCCAGCAGCCTCGGGACTAGTACGGACATTCAGTACTTC. As protein: CASSLGTSTDIQYF.

The gene calls are TRBV28 and TRBJ1-5; 7 bases are shared with TRBD1. Germline values: CDR1 MDHEN, CDR2 SYDVKM. The V and J ends lost 1 base and 5 bases, in that order; junction bases with no gene match: 26. The CDR3 has 22 amino acids. The CDR3 region is CASSLSAFGWEVKTGVYQPQHF. The CDR3 coding sequence is TGTGCCAGCAGTTTATCGGCATTTGGCTGGGAGGTCAAAACAGGGGTGTATCAGCCCCAGCATTTT.

This clone has a single count. The genes are TRBV7-6 and TRBJ2-1, with 10 bases fitting TRBD2. Losses at the gene ends were 1 base for V and 10 bases for J; bases not matched to a gene: 4. In germline, CDR1 is SGHVS, CDR2 FNYEAQ. The CDR3 loop spans 14 amino acids. In nucleotides, the CDR3 is TGTGCCAGCAGCTTAGAGCGGGGGGGCCGGGAGCAGTTCTTC. Encoded protein: CASSLERGGREQFF. Full variable domain (remainder filled in from reference TRBV7-6 and TRBJ2-1): GAGVSQSPRYKVTKRGQDVALRCDPISGHVSLYWYRQALGQGPEFLTYFNYEAQQDKSGLPNDRFSAERPEGSISTLTIQRTEQRDSAMYRCASSLERGGREQFFGPGTRLTVL.

The chain links TRBV5-4 to TRBJ1-1, with D unresolved. Looked up from germline, CDR1 is SGHNT and CDR2 is YYREEE (reference sequence). V gave up 1 base and J gave up 5 bases, with 6 bases separating them. CDR3 size: 12 residues. The CDR3 loop reads CASSLPHTEAFF. In DNA, the CDR3 is TGTGCCAGCAGCTTGCCCCATACTGAAGCTTTCTTT. Full variable domain (remainder filled in from reference TRBV5-4 and TRBJ1-1): ETGVTQSPTHLIKTRGQQVTLRCSSQSGHNTVSWYQQALGQGPQFIFQYYREEENGRGNFPPRFSGLQFPNYSSELNVNALELDDSALYLCASSLPHTEAFFGQGTRLTVV.